One T cell receptor (beta chain) is described in this entry. These data are taken from a study of T cell changes during pregnancy in multiple sclerosis. The repertoire was sequenced with immunoSEQ multiplex PCR; TCRdb's copy has only in-frame clones and lacks some. The sample contains 40,000 to 65,000 clones, about 92% of which appear only once. Deletions cut 2 bases from V and 7 bases from J, with 14 bases between. The CDR3 covers 14 residues. The V gene's germline CDR1 is MDHEN and CDR2 SYDVKM. The sample was CD4+ T cells from peripheral blood mononuclear cells, taken in the third trimester of pregnancy. The J gene is TRBJ1-2, the V gene TRBV28; TRBD1 might be the D (5 bases). The source of this sequence is a female donor with multiple sclerosis, enrolled in a pregnancy study. CDR3 DNA sequence: TGTGCCAGCAGTTTAGCAGGGCGGACGGCTGGCTACACCTTC. This translates into CASSLAGRTAGYTF.